This T cell receptor (beta chain) originates from a study of cytomegalovirus exposure and HLA in healthy donors. Amplification used 60 Vbeta primers and 13 Jbeta primers. Some clones are missing from TCRdb's copy, which holds only in-frame ones; the method was immunoSEQ multiplex PCR. The sample holds over 85,000 clones; 60% to 85% are singletons and the top ten take roughly 1.2%. The germline gives CDR1 SNHLY, CDR2 FYNNEI. V was pared by 7 bases and J by 1 base, with 15 bases between. This CDR3 is 15 amino acids long. The V call is TRBV2, the J call TRBJ2-3; TRBD2 might be the D (6 bases). This receptor was taken from a woman aged 25 to 45 in good health and CMV-seronegative. Sequencing was performed on PBMCs. CDR3 coding DNA: TGTGCCAGCACAGGTAGTTCGGGGGGCACAGATACGCAGTATTTT. Encoded protein: CASTGSSGGTDTQYF. The whole variable domain, filled in from reference TRBV2 and TRBJ2-3, reads EPEVTQTPSHQVTQMGQEVILRCVPISNHLYFYWYRQILGQKVEFLVSFYNNEISEKSEIFDDQFSVERPDGSNFTLKIRSTKLEDSAMYFCASTGSSGGTDTQYFGPGTRLTVL.